These 21 T cell receptor beta chains were all obtained from the same sample, sequenced in a study of blood T cell repertoires in COVID-19. Measured with immunoSEQ multiplex PCR; TCRdb has only the in-frame clones, and not every one. The sample has roughly 46,000 clones; approximately 83% are singletons. Sample: peripheral blood. The receptors were sampled from a human donor in a cohort sampled during active COVID-19. The donor label of this sample is uncertain.

This clone came up a few times. V gene TRBV5-1 combines with J gene TRBJ1-1; no clear D gene. CDR3 length: 12 residues. Deletions cut 4 bases from V and 5 bases from J, with 9 bases between. Per germline, CDR1 SGHRS and CDR2 YFSETQ. The CDR3 bases are TGCGCCAGCAGCCTAATCGGGACTGAAGCTTTCTTT. This codes for CASSLIGTEAFF. The variable domain in full, with the rest retrieved from reference TRBV5-1 and TRBJ1-1, is KAGVTQTPRYLIKTRGQQVTLSCSPISGHRSVSWYQQTPGQGLQFLFEYFSETQRNKGNFPGRFSGRQFSNSRSEMNVSTLELGDSALYLCASSLIGTEAFFGQGTRLTVV.

The chain recombines TRBV4-1 with TRBJ2-5; no firm D call. Germline V gene lookup returns CDR1 MGHRA and CDR2 YSYEKL. The CDR3 is 13 amino acids. Trimming left V 4 bases short and J 5 bases short, with 11 bases between. The CDR3 loop reads CASSRGLRETQYF. The CDR3, as DNA: TGCGCCAGCAGCCGAGGCCTCCGGGAGACCCAGTACTTC.

The V and J genes are TRBV27 and TRBJ2-3, with D perhaps matching TRBD2 (7 bases). The CDR3 runs to 17 residues. Germline V gene data show CDR1 as MNHEY and CDR2 as SMNVEV (reference sequence). V lost 3 bases and J lost 2, with 18 bases in between. The CDR3 sequence: CASSFQPAGALTDTQYF. The CDR3 nucleotides read TGTGCCAGCAGTTTCCAGCCTGCGGGGGCCCTCACAGATACGCAGTATTTT.

The rearrangement joins TRBV19 to TRBJ2-7; a possible D gene is TRBD1 (6 bases). Germline V CDR1 and CDR2: LNHDA, SQIVND (reference sequence). The CDR3 is made up of 13 amino acids. V lost 5 bases, J lost 5 bases, and 13 bases lay in between. The CDR3 bases are TGTGCCAGTAGTCTACAGGGTGCCAACGAGCAGTACTTC. Translating gives CASSLQGANEQYF. The full variable domain, with the rest looked up from reference TRBV19 and TRBJ2-7, is DGGITQSPKYLFRKEGQNVTLSCEQNLNHDAMYWYRQDPGQGLRLIYYSQIVNDFQKGDIAEGYSVSREKKESFPLTVTSAQKNPTAFYLCASSLQGANEQYFGPGTRLTVT.

This chain uses TRBV14 with TRBJ1-1; the D gene is possibly TRBD1 (5 bases). V shed 0 bases and J shed 1 base, with 9 bases lying between them. The length of the CDR3 is 15 residues. CDR1 SGHDN and CDR2 FVKESK come from the germline V gene. CDR3 in DNA: TGTGCCAGCAGCCAAGATCGGGGGGGGAACACTGAAGCTTTCTTT. Translation: CASSQDRGGNTEAFF.

V and J are TRBV4-1 and TRBJ1-1; tentative D call: TRBD1 (5 bases). The CDR3 consists of 16 residues. Deletions cut 1 base from V and 0 bases from J, with 12 bases between. Germline CDR1 and CDR2: MGHRA and YSYEKL. The CDR3 DNA follows: TGCGCCAGCAGCCAAGGGGCAGGGAGGATGAACACTGAAGCTTTCTTT. This gives the protein CASSQGAGRMNTEAFF.

This sequence joins TRBV11-2 and TRBJ2-7; TRBD1 is a possible D gene (5 bases). This CDR3 is 14 amino acids long. The germline CDR1 and CDR2 sequences are SGHAT and FQNNGV. V lost 3 bases to trimming and J lost 4 bases, with 13 bases between them. The CDR3 DNA follows: TGTGCCAGCAGCTTCGTCGACAGACATTACGAGCAGTACTTC. It encodes CASSFVDRHYEQYF.

The chain employs TRBV11-1 and TRBJ1-1, with TRBD1 matching over 10 bases. The CDR3 runs to 13 residues. Germline V gives CDR1 SGHAT, CDR2 FQDESV (reference sequence). The junction had 1 base not matched to a gene; V was cut back by 8 bases and J by 1 base. The CDR3 spells CASRDRGNTEAFF. The CDR3 bases are TGTGCCAGCCGGGACAGGGGGAACACTGAAGCTTTCTTT.

This sequence joins TRBV6-2 or TRBV6-3 and TRBJ1-1, with 11 bases lining up with TRBD1. Germline CDR1 reads MNHEY; CDR2 reads SVGEGT. The CDR3 is made up of 15 amino acids. J lost 5 bases, V lost 2 bases, and 4 bases had no gene match. The CDR3 is CASSYPGQGVTEAFF. CDR3 DNA sequence: TGTGCCAGCAGTTACCCGGGACAGGGGGTGACTGAAGCTTTCTTT.

J is TRBJ2-1 and V is TRBV18, with a tentative D call TRBD2 (6 bases). Trimming shortened V by 4 bases and J by 5 bases, and 15 bases separated the two germline ends. This CDR3 region has 15 residues. Looked up from germline, CDR1 is KGHSH and CDR2 is LQKENI. The CDR3 bases are TGTGCCAGCTCACGTCTACCGGGGGACCACAATGAGCAGTTCTTC. Protein sequence: CASSRLPGDHNEQFF. The variable domain in full, completed from reference TRBV18 and TRBJ2-1, reads NAGVMQNPRHLVRRRGQEARLRCSPMKGHSHVYWYRQLPEEGLKFMVYLQKENIIDESGMPKERFSAEFPKEGPSILRIQQVVRGDSAAYFCASSRLPGDHNEQFFGPGTRLTVL.

The rearrangement uses TRBV3-1 (or the pseudogene TRBV3-2) and TRBJ1-6; the match to TRBD1 covers 7 bases. The CDR3 has 13 amino acids. Germline V gives CDR1 LGHDT, CDR2 YNNKEL (reference sequence). Trimming at V came to 2 bases and at J to 11 bases, leaving 3 bases not matched to a gene. CDR3 DNA: TGTGCCAGCAGCCAATTTCAGGGGGCACCCCTCCACTTT. It yields the protein CASSQFQGAPLHF.

This chain links TRBV25-1 with TRBJ2-3; a possible D gene is TRBD2 (6 bases). V gave up 4 bases and J gave up 3 bases, with 14 bases separating them. In germline, CDR1 is MGHDK, CDR2 SYGVNS. The CDR3 has 15 amino acids. CDR3 loop: CASSVSGGITDTQYF. The DNA of the CDR3 is TGTGCCAGCAGTGTCTCTGGCGGGATAACAGATACGCAGTATTTT.

The chain has TRBV2 and TRBJ2-7, with 7 bases that match TRBD1. Trimming at V came to 3 bases and at J to 5 bases, leaving 4 bases not matched to a gene. Per the germline V gene, CDR1 is SNHLY and CDR2 is FYNNEI. CDR3 size: 13 residues. The CDR3 sequence is CASSDRGYNEQYF. The DNA of the CDR3 is TGTGCCAGCAGTGACAGGGGGTACAACGAGCAGTACTTC.

The chain links TRBV6-5 to TRBJ2-3; no definite D call. Trimming took 5 bases from V and 6 from J, leaving 9 bases between them. CDR3 length equals 12 residues. CDR1 is MNHEY and CDR2 is SVGAGI in the germline V gene. The CDR3 spells CASSPKEDTQYF. CDR3 DNA: TGTGCCAGCAGTCCGAAGGAGGATACGCAGTATTTT.

The V and J genes are TRBV19 and TRBJ1-2; perhaps TRBD1 as D (6 bases). This CDR3 contains 16 residues. Germline loops: CDR1 LNHDA, CDR2 SQIVND (reference sequence). Deletions cut 7 bases from V and 6 bases from J, with 24 bases between. CDR3 sequence: CASTPERTAYFDGYTF. The CDR3 DNA sequence: TGTGCCAGTACCCCGGAAAGGACAGCCTATTTTGATGGCTACACCTTC.

This chain links TRBV5-4 with TRBJ1-3; TRBD1 aligns across 9 bases. The V and J ends lost 4 bases and 2 bases, in that order; junction bases with no gene match: 4. The length of the CDR3 is 15 residues. CDR1 and CDR2 from the germline V gene are SGHNT and YYREEE (reference sequence). CDR3 coding DNA: TGTGCCAGCAGCCCTACAGGGGGCCCTGGAAACACCATATATTTT. Encoded protein: CASSPTGGPGNTIYF.

This chain uses TRBV5-1 with TRBJ1-1; possibly TRBD1 for D (6 bases). The CDR3 length is 15 residues. Germline V lookup: CDR1 SGHRS, CDR2 YFSETQ. The V gene lost 0 bases and the J gene lost 1 base, with 10 bases spanning the gap. The CDR3 sequence: CASSLEGGKNTEAFF. CDR3 nucleotide sequence: TGCGCCAGCAGCTTGGAAGGGGGAAAGAACACTGAAGCTTTCTTT. The whole variable domain, remainder taken from reference TRBV5-1 and TRBJ1-1, is KAGVTQTPRYLIKTRGQQVTLSCSPISGHRSVSWYQQTPGQGLQFLFEYFSETQRNKGNFPGRFSGRQFSNSRSEMNVSTLELGDSALYLCASSLEGGKNTEAFFGQGTRLTVV.

The chain combines TRBV27 with TRBJ1-5, with 7 bases matching TRBD1. This CDR3 region has 15 residues. Germline V CDR1 and CDR2: MNHEY, SMNVEV (reference sequence). V gave up 5 bases and J gave up 0 bases; unmatched junction bases: 4. CDR3 bases: TGTGCCAGCAGTGTGGACAGGTATAGCAATCAGCCCCAGCATTTT. Translating it yields CASSVDRYSNQPQHF.

This sequence joins TRBV2 and TRBJ1-1; no reliable D call. The CDR3 covers 10 residues. The V gene lost 6 bases and the J gene lost 11 bases, with 10 bases spanning the gap. In germline, CDR1 is SNHLY, CDR2 FYNNEI. CDR3 nucleotides: TGTGCCAGCAGGGCCCCTTCGGCTTTCTTT. Translating it yields CASRAPSAFF.

In its sample, this clone is medium-sized. J is TRBJ2-1 and V is TRBV6-4; 9 bases fit TRBD2. Per germline, CDR1 MRHNA and CDR2 SNTAGT. J was trimmed by 1 base and V by 8 bases; bases with no gene match: 6. This CDR3 is 15 amino acids long. CDR3 amino acids: CASRLSGGSYNEQFF. The CDR3 bases are TGTGCCAGCCGCCTTAGCGGGGGTTCCTACAATGAGCAGTTCTTC.

DNA of the CDR3: TGTGCCAGCAGCTTAGGGCAGGGCCCCTACGAGCAGTACTTC. Protein sequence: CASSLGQGPYEQYF. The V gene is TRBV11-2, the J gene TRBJ2-7; D is perhaps TRBD1 (5 bases). Germline V CDR1 and CDR2: SGHAT, FQNNGV. V was cut by 1 base and J by 2 bases, with 9 bases left in between. This CDR3 comprises 14 residues. Full variable domain (outside the CDR3, taken from reference TRBV11-2 and TRBJ2-7): EAGVAQSPRYKIIEKRQSVAFWCNPISGHATLYWYQQILGQGPKLLIQFQNNGVVDDSQLPKDRFSAERLKGVDSTLKIQPAKLEDSAVYLCASSLGQGPYEQYFGPGTRLTVT.